This T cell receptor (beta chain) is drawn from a study of blood T cell repertoires in COVID-19. In the study overall: From the United States, Italy and Spain came samples of acute and convalescent COVID-19.

Seattle's enrolled individuals joined amid active infection and were then monitored longitudinally. This table comes from immunoSEQ multiplex PCR, and its TCRdb copy is limited to in-frame clones, with some not included. The sample gives roughly 30,000 clones, around 90% of which show up once; around 8% is in the top ten. V dropped 1 base and J dropped 5 bases, with 10 bases sitting between them. This CDR3 is 14 amino acids long. The germline V gene has CDR1 SGHNT and CDR2 YENEEA. V and J are TRBV11-3 and TRBJ2-3; D call uncertain. The specimen sequenced was peripheral blood. The TCR comes from a man aged 55 to 69 with COVID-19, enrolled during active disease. In DNA, the CDR3 is TGTGCCAGCAGCTTAGGTCGAGTTGGAGATACGCAGTATTTT. Protein sequence: CASSLGRVGDTQYF.